In its sample, the clone carrying this TCR beta chain was seen once. In the original workflow: Reference gene primer amplification gave estimated nucleated cell counts. Only in-frame clones appear in the TCRdb table, and some are missing; sequencing was by immunoSEQ multiplex PCR. The V and J calls and clone size come from that table; D and trimming were worked out from the DNA. The sample has fewer than 80,000 clones, about nine tenths seen once. The data were obtained in a study of blood T cell repertoires in COVID-19. The TCR originated in a human donor in a cohort sampled during active COVID-19. The sequenced sample consisted of peripheral blood.

Here the CDR3 reads CASSRTGLFNEKLFF. CDR3 coding DNA: TGTGCCAGTAGCAGGACAGGATTATTTAATGAAAAACTGTTTTTT. This rearrangement joins TRBV19 to TRBJ1-4; 7 nucleotides match TRBD1. In germline, CDR1 is LNHDA, CDR2 SQIVND (reference sequence). CDR3 length: 15 residues. The V and J ends lost 6 bases and 4 bases, in that order; junction bases with no gene match: 8.